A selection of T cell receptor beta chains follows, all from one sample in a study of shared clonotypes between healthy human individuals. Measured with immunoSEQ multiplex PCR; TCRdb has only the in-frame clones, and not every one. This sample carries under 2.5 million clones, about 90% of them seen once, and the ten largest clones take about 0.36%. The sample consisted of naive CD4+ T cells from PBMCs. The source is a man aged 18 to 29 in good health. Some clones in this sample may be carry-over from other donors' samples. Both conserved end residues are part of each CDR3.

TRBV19,CASNPRVGSYGTQYF
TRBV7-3,CASSRTGLSPEAKETQYF
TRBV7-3,CASSLTSASPLNEQFF
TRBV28,CASSFVLGGHTYEQYF
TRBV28,CASNLQYNEQFF
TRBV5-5,CASSHRGQVGYTF
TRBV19,CASKGRFAGAYNEQFF
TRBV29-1,CSGIDLAKNIQYF
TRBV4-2,CASSQENSASSYNEQFF
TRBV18,CASSPAVKESSYEQYF
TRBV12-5,CAQRGTNEQFF
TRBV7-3,CASSLGTGGDNTQYF
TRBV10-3,CATTGQTSYEQYF
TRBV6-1,CASSENPSQVTRYTF
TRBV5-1,CASSSRTSMNTEAFF
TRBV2,CASSGPGGYGYTF
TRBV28,CASSLTGVIDEQYF
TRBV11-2,CASSRWRADTEAFF
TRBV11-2,CASSLGTSVEQYF
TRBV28,CASSAPPGTGDNQPQHF
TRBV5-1,CASSLTGGDETQYF
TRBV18,CASSPRDGRNQPQHF
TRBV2,CASKLAAAANTGELFF
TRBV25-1,CASSESRTVWETQYF
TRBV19,CASQQGKTSGANVLTF
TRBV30,CAWANYNEQFF
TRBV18,CASSPTRNTGELFF
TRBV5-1,CASRPPGLATDTQYF
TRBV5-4,CASSQTSRGQGYGYTF
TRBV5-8,CASSFLGGTTEAFF
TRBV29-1,CSVDRTQNGYTF
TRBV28,CASSTTFSGNTIYF
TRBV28,CASSLAGSRLYEQYF
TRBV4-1,CASSPVGQGANTEAFF
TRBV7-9,CASSLARQGDEQFF
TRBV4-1,CASSPQLGGLSTDTQYF
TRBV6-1,CASSEDNGRRNQPQHF
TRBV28,CASSRGQGGYEQYF
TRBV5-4,CASSWRLAGADTQYF
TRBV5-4,CASSLVGQKETQYF
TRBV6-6,CASSRTPTEAFF
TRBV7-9,CASSPSTSGRATDTQYF
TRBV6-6,CASSRDQQSPLHF
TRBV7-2,CASSSGETQYF
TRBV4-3,CASSQDRSSYEQYF
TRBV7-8,CASSLEAGRYNQPQHF
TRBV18,CASSALPGLAGWNEQFF
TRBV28,CASSSDRGEAFF
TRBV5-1,CASSLGGGFDEAFF
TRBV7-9,CASSLPGTRGNNEQFF
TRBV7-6,CASSLRVTGIQETQYF
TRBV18,CASSPFEEETQYF
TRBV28,CASSLFFSIQEKGHGYTF
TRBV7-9,CASSLAWASEAFF